This T cell receptor (beta chain) appears in the sequencing data of a study of T cell responses to AZD1222 COVID-19 vaccine. The data were produced by immunoSEQ multiplex PCR, yet TCRdb's version contains in-frame clones alone and is incomplete. The sample has roughly 35,000 clones; 75% to 90% are singletons. V was clipped by 0 bases and J by 1 base, with 6 bases between them. The CDR3 spans 14 residues. Germline CDR1 reads MNHEY; CDR2 reads SVGAGI. This chain joins TRBV6-5 and TRBJ1-1; D is unclear. This material consisted of peripheral blood, taken on day 0 of AZD1222 vaccination. The receptor's source is an adult in good health. The CDR3 DNA follows: TGTGCCAGCAGTTACTCTGGTGGGAACACTGAAGCTTTCTTT. Its protein is CASSYSGGNTEAFF.